This T cell receptor beta chain was recovered during a study of blood T cells in healthy people across ages. In its sample, this clonotype was seen many times. Extractions gave at least 5 micrograms of total RNA per sample. Trimming removed 1 base from V and 1 base from J, with 10 bases in between. Per germline, CDR1 SGHTA and CDR2 FQGTGA. The CDR3 is 15 amino acids. Primed by a sample-barcoded 5' primer and a J-beta primer mix, a second PCR proceeded for roughly 7 to 11 cycles. TCRdb re-analysed the 5' RACE reads in MiXCR, keeping a single row per CDR3 protein. The table includes some 640,000 distinct CDR3 sequences, under 30% detected once.

The sample taken for sequencing was blood. The chain links TRBV7-3 to TRBJ1-1; D may be TRBD1 (6 bases). The TCR comes from a woman of 80 years or more in good health. The chain's CDR3 is CASSLRGAQNTEAFF. CDR3 DNA sequence: TGTGCCAGCAGCTTAAGGGGGGCCCAGAACACTGAAGCTTTCTTT.